This TCR beta chain was observed in a study of beta chain features in type 1 diabetes. Points from the study as a whole: Among all four CD4+ subsets, Type 1 diabetes patients had TCRB CDR3s that were moderately but significantly shorter.

This clone was seen only a few times. No antigen is known for it. Different DNA sequences within this sample yield the same CDR3. Expressed TCRB transcripts were sequenced after all isolated RNA was converted to cDNA. Profiled with immunoSEQ multiplex PCR; TCRdb holds only in-frame clones, not every one. Of roughly 370,000 clones in the sample, about 14% are singletons; the top ten hold 0.035% to 0.04%. Material: naive CD4+ T cells from blood. The clonotype comes from a man aged 25 to 45 in good health.

Here the CDR3 reads CSAAPRETQYF. The CDR3, as DNA: TGCAGTGCCGCCCCTCGAGAGACCCAGTACTTC. The genes are TRBV20-1 and TRBJ2-5; D call uncertain. The V gene's germline CDR1 is DFQATT and CDR2 SNEGSKA (reference sequence). The CDR3 has 11 amino acids. V was shortened by 6 bases and J by 4 bases, with 9 bases between the two germline ends.